The T cell receptor (beta chain) under discussion was sequenced for a study of shared T cell receptors in the human thymus. The V gene's germline CDR1 is MGHDK and CDR2 SYGVNS. V was pared by 8 bases and J by 10 bases, with 16 bases of the junction left unmatched. The CDR3 sequence is 17 residues long. Data came from immunoSEQ multiplex PCR; TCRdb stores just in-frame clones and leaves some out. The table has hundreds of thousands of clones, approximately 90% seen once. This sample also appeared in a second study, on human thymus T cells.

The rearrangement uses TRBV25-1 and TRBJ1-6; 11 nucleotides agree with TRBD1. The origin of this receptor is a boy under two years old with a congenital heart defect. The sequenced sample was thymocytes. The CDR3 sequence is CASLRDRGIKRDSPLHF. The CDR3 nucleotides read TGTGCCAGCCTTCGGGACAGGGGGATAAAAAGGGACTCACCCCTCCACTTT.